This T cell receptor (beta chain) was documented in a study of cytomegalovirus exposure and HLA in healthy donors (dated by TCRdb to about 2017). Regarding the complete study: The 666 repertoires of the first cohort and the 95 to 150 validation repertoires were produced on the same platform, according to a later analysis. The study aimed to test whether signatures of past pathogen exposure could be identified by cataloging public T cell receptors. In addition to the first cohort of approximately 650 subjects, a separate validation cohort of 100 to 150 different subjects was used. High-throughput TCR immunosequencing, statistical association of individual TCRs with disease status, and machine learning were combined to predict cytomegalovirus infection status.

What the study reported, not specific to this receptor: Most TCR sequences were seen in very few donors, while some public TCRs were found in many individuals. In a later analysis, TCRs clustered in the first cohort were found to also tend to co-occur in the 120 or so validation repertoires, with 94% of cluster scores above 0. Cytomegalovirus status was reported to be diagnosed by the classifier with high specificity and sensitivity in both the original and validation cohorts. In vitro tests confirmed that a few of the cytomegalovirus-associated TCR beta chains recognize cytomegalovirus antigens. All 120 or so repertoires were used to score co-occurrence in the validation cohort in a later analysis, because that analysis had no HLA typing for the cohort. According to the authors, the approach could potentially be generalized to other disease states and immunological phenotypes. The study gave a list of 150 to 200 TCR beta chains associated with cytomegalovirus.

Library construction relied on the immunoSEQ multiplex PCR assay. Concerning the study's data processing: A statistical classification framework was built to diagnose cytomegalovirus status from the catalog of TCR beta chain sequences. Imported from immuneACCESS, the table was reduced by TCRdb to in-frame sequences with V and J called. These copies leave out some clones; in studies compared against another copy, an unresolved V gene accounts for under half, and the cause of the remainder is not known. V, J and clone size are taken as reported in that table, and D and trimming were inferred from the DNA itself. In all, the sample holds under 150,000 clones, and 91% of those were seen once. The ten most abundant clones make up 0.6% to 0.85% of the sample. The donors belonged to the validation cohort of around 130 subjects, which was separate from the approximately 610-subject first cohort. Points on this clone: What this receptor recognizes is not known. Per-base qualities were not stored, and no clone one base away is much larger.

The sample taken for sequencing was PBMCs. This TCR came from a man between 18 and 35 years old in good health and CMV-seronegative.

The CDR3 amino acid sequence is: CASSLKHAGVNYGYTF. At the DNA level, the sequence is TGTGCCAGCAGCTTAAAACATGCAGGGGTTAACTATGGCTACACCTTC. The chain was built from TRBV11-2 and TRBJ1-2; a tentative D call is TRBD1 (6 bases match). The CDR3 sequence holds 16 residues, the cysteine and phenylalanine included. Only the CDR3 region is kept as DNA, spanning 48 bases read in frame from base 1. The CDR1 and CDR2 encoded by the germline V gene are SGHAT and FQNNGV. Relative to germline, V is 2 bases shorter and J is 1 base shorter, with 14 bases between their ends.